The 14 T cell receptor beta chains presented below share a single source sample, sequenced in a study of cytomegalovirus exposure and HLA in healthy donors. It was with 60 Vbeta and 13 Jbeta primers that the PCR ran. The method was immunoSEQ multiplex PCR; TCRdb's version includes in-frame clones alone and lacks a portion of them. Found here are about 80,000 clones, 60% to 85% of them singletons; the top ten hold less than 25%. The sequencing input was PBMCs. The receptors were sampled from a woman between 40 and 55 years old in good health and CMV-seropositive.

This rearrangement joins TRBV6-1 to TRBJ1-1; D might be TRBD1 (5 bases). Trimming removed 8 bases from V and 1 base from J, with 14 bases in between. CDR1 is MNHNS and CDR2 is SASEGT in the germline V gene. The CDR3 spans 14 residues. The CDR3 is CASSKGARNTEAFF. The DNA for the CDR3 is TGTGCCAGCTCCAAAGGGGCCAGGAACACTGAAGCTTTCTTT.

The genes are TRBV6-6 and TRBJ2-7, with D perhaps TRBD1 (7 bases). This CDR3 spans 14 amino acids. Germline values: CDR1 MNHNY, CDR2 SVGAGI (reference sequence). V lost 2 bases and J 7 bases, leaving 15 bases between the germline ends. In DNA, the CDR3 is TGTGCCAGCAGTTACCTCAGGGGGGATCTGGAGCAGTACTTC. This gives the protein CASSYLRGDLEQYF.

The chain combines TRBV4-1 with TRBJ1-3, with D maybe TRBD1 (6 bases). Germline V gene data show CDR1 as MGHRA and CDR2 as YSYEKL. The CDR3 length is 16 residues. Trimming removed 1 base from V and 0 bases from J, with 10 bases in between. As DNA, the CDR3 is TGCGCCAGCAGCCAAGCGGACAGCCTCTCTGGAAACACCATATATTTT. It is translated as CASSQADSLSGNTIYF.

The genes are TRBV29-1 and TRBJ2-3; TRBD2 matches at 12 bases. Germline lookup yields CDR1 SQVTM and CDR2 ANQGSEA. Trimming at V came to 5 bases and at J to 6 bases, leaving 6 bases not matched to a gene. This CDR3 is built from 14 residues. The chain's CDR3 is CSVQASGRVDTQYF. In DNA form, the CDR3 reads TGCAGCGTTCAGGCTAGCGGGAGGGTGGATACGCAGTATTTT.

The chain couples TRBV5-1 to TRBJ1-4, with 8 bases identical to TRBD1. CDR1 SGHRS and CDR2 YFSETQ come from the germline V gene. J gave up 5 bases and V 2 bases, and 2 bases lay outside the gene matches. This CDR3 is 14 amino acids long. The CDR3 region is CASSFGTGNEKLFF. The CDR3 DNA is TGCGCCAGCAGCTTCGGGACAGGCAATGAAAAACTGTTTTTT.

This chain links TRBV4-1 with TRBJ2-5; 14 bases match TRBD2. Germline CDR1 reads MGHRA; CDR2 reads YSYEKL. V dropped 3 bases and J dropped 5; count of bases not matched to a gene: 14. The CDR3 totals 19 residues. CDR3 coding DNA: TGCGCCAGCAGCCAGGCCCCGGGACTAGCGGGGGCCGGGGGGGAGACCCAGTACTTC. Amino acids: CASSQAPGLAGAGGETQYF.

The chain links TRBV18 to TRBJ2-7; 9 nucleotides line up with TRBD1. The V gene end was trimmed by 3 bases and the J gene end by 6 bases; junction bases not matched to a gene: 9. There are 15 residues in the CDR3. The germline CDR1 and CDR2 sequences are KGHSH and LQKENI. The CDR3 DNA follows: TGTGCCAGCTCACCCTCTGGACAGGGGTCCATCGAGCAGTACTTC. This gives the protein CASSPSGQGSIEQYF.

This clone was seen more than once but under ten times. V gene TRBV7-2 combines with J gene TRBJ1-2; TRBD1 matches at 8 bases. V was pared by 4 bases and J by 4 bases, with 5 bases of the junction left unmatched. CDR3 length equals 14 residues. Per the germline V gene, CDR1 is SGHTA and CDR2 is FQGNSA. The chain's CDR3 is CASSSNGQGYGYTF. CDR3 coding DNA: TGTGCCAGCAGCTCAAATGGACAGGGCTATGGCTACACCTTC.

This chain uses TRBV6-1 with TRBJ1-2, with D tentatively TRBD1 (5 bases). Germline CDR1 reads MNHNS; CDR2 reads SASEGT. This CDR3 spans 14 amino acids. Trimming left V 8 bases short and J 2 bases short, with 15 bases between. CDR3 sequence (DNA): TGTGCCAGCGGGGGGATTGGGGGAAACTATGGCTACACCTTC. Protein sequence: CASGGIGGNYGYTF.

This clone has a count of ten or more. This chain joins TRBV12-5 and TRBJ1-5; D is unresolved. Looked up from germline, CDR1 is LGHNT and CDR2 is FRNRAP. The CDR3 contains 13 residues. The germline V and J ends were trimmed by 3 bases and 1 base, with 4 bases remaining between them. The CDR3 DNA reads as TGTGCTAGTGGTTTTTCAAGCAATCAGCCCCAGCATTTT. This gives the protein CASGFSSNQPQHF.

This clone is a singleton in its sample. This rearrangement joins TRBV19 to TRBJ1-1; D call uncertain. CDR1 and CDR2 from the germline V gene are LNHDA and SQIVND (reference sequence). Between the trimmed V and J ends, which lost 3 bases and 1 base, there was a span of 6 bases. This CDR3 has 13 amino acids. CDR3 amino acids: CASSIQWNTEAFF. The CDR3 nucleotides are TGTGCCAGTAGTATCCAATGGAACACTGAAGCTTTCTTT.

The V and J genes are TRBV5-4 and TRBJ2-1; D is possibly TRBD1 (6 bases). This CDR3 has 15 amino acids. Germline CDR1 is SGHNT and CDR2 is YYREEE (reference sequence). V dropped 0 bases and J dropped 3 bases, with 10 bases sitting between them. CDR3 loop: CASSLVQGIYNEQFF. In DNA form, the CDR3 reads TGTGCCAGCAGCTTGGTGCAGGGGATCTACAATGAGCAGTTCTTC.

The chain combines TRBV27 with TRBJ1-2, with D possibly being TRBD1 (6 bases). The germline gives CDR1 MNHEY, CDR2 SMNVEV (reference sequence). This CDR3 comprises 17 residues. The V gene lost 1 base and the J gene lost 2 bases, with 17 bases spanning the gap. In DNA, the CDR3 is TGTGCCAGCAGTTTATACGGGGGGCTCCAACGAAACTATGGCTACACCTTC. This sequence encodes CASSLYGGLQRNYGYTF.

This clone was recorded only once. The rearrangement links TRBV28 to TRBJ2-3; D perhaps matches TRBD1 (5 bases). The CDR3 runs 12 residues. The V gene lost 3 bases and the J gene lost 6 bases, with 7 bases spanning the gap. Germline V gives CDR1 MDHEN, CDR2 SYDVKM. CDR3 loop: CASSLGRDTQYF. The CDR3 DNA sequence: TGTGCCAGCAGTTTGGGGCGGGATACGCAGTATTTT. Variable domain in full (rest from reference TRBV28 and TRBJ2-3): DVKVTQSSRYLVKRTGEKVFLECVQDMDHENMFWYRQDPGLGLRLIYFSYDVKMKEKGDIPEGYSVSREKKERFSLILESASTNQTSMYLCASSLGRDTQYFGPGTRLTVL.